The TCR beta chain under discussion was sequenced for a study of technical replicates of blood from a handful of donors. The table came from immunoSEQ multiplex PCR; TCRdb's copy has only in-frame clones and leaves some out. In the table there are tens of thousands of clones, 92% of which are singletons. Trimming shortened V by 2 bases and J by 6 bases, and 16 bases separated the two germline ends. This CDR3 has 15 amino acids. Germline values: CDR1 MNHEY, CDR2 SMNVEV (reference sequence). This clone was counted a single time. The sequencing sample was made of T cells isolated from PBMCs. The TCR sequence derives from a human donor in good health. This chain joins TRBV27 and TRBJ1-2; TRBD1 might be the D (6 bases). This chain's CDR3 is CASSLSRTAANGYTF. CDR3 in DNA: TGTGCCAGCAGTTTAAGTCGGACAGCGGCTAATGGCTACACCTTC.